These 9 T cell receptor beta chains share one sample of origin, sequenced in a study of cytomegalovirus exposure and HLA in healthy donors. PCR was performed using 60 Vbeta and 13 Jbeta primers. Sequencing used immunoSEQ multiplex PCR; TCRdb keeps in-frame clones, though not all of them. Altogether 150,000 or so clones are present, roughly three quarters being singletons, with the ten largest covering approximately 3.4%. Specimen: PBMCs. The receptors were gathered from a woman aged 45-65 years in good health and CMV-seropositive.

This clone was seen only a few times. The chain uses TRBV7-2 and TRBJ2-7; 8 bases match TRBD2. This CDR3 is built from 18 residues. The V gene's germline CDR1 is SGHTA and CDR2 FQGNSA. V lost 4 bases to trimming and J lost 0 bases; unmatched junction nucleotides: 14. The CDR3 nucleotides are TGTGCCAGCAGCTCTGCACCTAGCGGGTCGTCCCTCTCCTACGAGCAGTACTTC. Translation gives CASSSAPSGSSLSYEQYF.

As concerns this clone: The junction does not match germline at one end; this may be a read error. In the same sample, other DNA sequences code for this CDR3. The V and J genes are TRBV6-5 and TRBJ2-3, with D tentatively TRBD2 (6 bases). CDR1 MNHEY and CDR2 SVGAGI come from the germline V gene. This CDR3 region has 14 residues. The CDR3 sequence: CASSRDGGTDTQYF. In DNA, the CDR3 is TGCGCCAGCAGTCGAGATGGGGGGACAGATACGCAGTATTTT.

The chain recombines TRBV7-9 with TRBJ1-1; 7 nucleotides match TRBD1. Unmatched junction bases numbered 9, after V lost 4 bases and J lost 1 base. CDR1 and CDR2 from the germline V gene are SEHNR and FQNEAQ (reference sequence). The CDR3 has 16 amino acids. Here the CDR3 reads CASSWREGQRNTEAFF. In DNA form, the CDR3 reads TGTGCCAGCAGCTGGCGTGAGGGACAGAGGAACACTGAAGCTTTCTTT. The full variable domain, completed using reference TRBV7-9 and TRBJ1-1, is DTGVSQNPRHKITKRGQNVTFRCDPISEHNRLYWYRQTLGQGPEFLTYFQNEAQLEKSRLLSDRFSAERPKGSFSTLEIQRTEQGDSAMYLCASSWREGQRNTEAFFGQGTRLTVV.

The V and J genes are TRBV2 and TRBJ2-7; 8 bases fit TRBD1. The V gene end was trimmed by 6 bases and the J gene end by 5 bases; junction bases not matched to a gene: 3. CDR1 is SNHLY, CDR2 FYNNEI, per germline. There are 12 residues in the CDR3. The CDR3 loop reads CASRDRAHEQYF. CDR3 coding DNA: TGTGCCAGCAGGGACAGGGCCCACGAGCAGTACTTC.

The CDR3 sequence: CASSERGFGRGIKDEQYF. Here the CDR3 DNA reads TGTGCCAGCAGTGAAAGGGGTTTTGGGAGGGGCATAAAGGACGAGCAGTACTTC. The gene calls are TRBV6-1 and TRBJ2-7; 7 bases align to TRBD2. Germline lookup yields CDR1 MNHNS and CDR2 SASEGT. This CDR3 region has 18 residues. V gave up 2 bases and J gave up 5 bases; unmatched junction bases: 18.

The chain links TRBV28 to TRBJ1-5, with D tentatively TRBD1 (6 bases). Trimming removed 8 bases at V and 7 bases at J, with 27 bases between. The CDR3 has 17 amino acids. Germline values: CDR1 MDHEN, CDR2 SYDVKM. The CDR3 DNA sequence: TGTGCCAGCGGCGCTCTGGTAGGTCCAGGGGACCGCCAGCCCCAGCATTTT. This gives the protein CASGALVGPGDRQPQHF.

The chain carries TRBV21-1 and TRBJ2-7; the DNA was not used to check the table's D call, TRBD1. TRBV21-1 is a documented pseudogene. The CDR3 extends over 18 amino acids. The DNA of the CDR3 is TGTGCCAGCGATAACGTCCGAGTACCGGGGACAGGTACCTACGAGCAGTACTTC. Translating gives CASDNVRVPGTGTYEQYF.

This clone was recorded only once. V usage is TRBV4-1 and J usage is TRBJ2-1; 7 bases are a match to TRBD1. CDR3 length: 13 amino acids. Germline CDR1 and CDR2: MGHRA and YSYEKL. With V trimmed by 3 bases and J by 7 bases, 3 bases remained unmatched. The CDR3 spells CASSHLQGNEQFF. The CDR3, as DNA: TGCGCCAGCAGCCACCTACAGGGGAATGAGCAGTTCTTC.

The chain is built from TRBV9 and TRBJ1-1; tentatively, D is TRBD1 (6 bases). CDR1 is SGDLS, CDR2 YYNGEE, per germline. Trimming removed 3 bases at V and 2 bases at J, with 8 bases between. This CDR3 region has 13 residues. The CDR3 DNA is TGTGCCAGCAGCGCCAGGGGAAACACTGAAGCTTTCTTT. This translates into CASSARGNTEAFF.